The following is a T cell receptor (beta chain) sequence with its context. Clones were sequenced by immunoSEQ multiplex PCR, and TCRdb holds only the in-frame ones, with some missing. The data show approximately 6,100 clones, with 85% seen just once and approximately 1.1% held by the top ten. The data belong to a study of follicular helper T cells after annual influenza vaccination. Time point described: 2015-2016 season, pre-vaccination. Sorted cTfh were non-naive CD4+CXCR5+PD-1+, either ICOS+CD38+ or ICOS-CD38-. Trimming took 0 bases from V and 8 from J; bases not matched to a gene: 8. Germline CDR1 is LNHNV and CDR2 is YYDKDF (reference sequence). There are 16 residues in the CDR3.

Sequencing was performed on CXCR5+ CD38- circulating T follicular helper cells from blood, taken on the day of influenza vaccination. Subset here: circulating Tfh, non-naive CD4+CXCR5+PD-1+ (ICOS+CD38+ or ICOS-CD38-). This TCR came from an adult who received the influenza vaccine. V and J are TRBV15 and TRBJ2-1; TRBD2 aligns across 9 bases. CDR3 in amino acids: CATSRDAGLAGYEQFF. As DNA, the CDR3 is TGTGCCACCAGCAGAGATGCGGGACTAGCAGGGTATGAGCAGTTCTTC.